This TCR beta chain is drawn from a study of blood T cell repertoires in COVID-19. Study context: The United States, Italy and Spain supplied acute and convalescent COVID-19 samples. From T cells, B-cell-depleted T cells, or PBMCs came the material, which was cDNA or gDNA.

Recruits, aged about 18 to 95 years, lived in 24 US areas. The germline CDR1 and CDR2 sequences are SEHNR and FQNEAQ (reference sequence). This CDR3 comprises 14 residues. V was pared by 5 bases and J by 7 bases, with 18 bases between. Using immunoSEQ multiplex PCR, the repertoire was profiled, and TCRdb retains in-frame clones only, with some absent. The sample has roughly 250,000 clones, about 90% seen once. The receptor was isolated from a woman under 40 with acute COVID-19. The J gene is TRBJ2-7, the V gene TRBV7-9; perhaps TRBD2 as D (6 bases). The sequenced material came from PBMCs or T cells enriched from blood (not recorded which). The DNA of the CDR3 is TGTGCCAGCAGCGAGGATGGAGGGCTTTGGGAGCAGTACTTC. Protein: CASSEDGGLWEQYF.